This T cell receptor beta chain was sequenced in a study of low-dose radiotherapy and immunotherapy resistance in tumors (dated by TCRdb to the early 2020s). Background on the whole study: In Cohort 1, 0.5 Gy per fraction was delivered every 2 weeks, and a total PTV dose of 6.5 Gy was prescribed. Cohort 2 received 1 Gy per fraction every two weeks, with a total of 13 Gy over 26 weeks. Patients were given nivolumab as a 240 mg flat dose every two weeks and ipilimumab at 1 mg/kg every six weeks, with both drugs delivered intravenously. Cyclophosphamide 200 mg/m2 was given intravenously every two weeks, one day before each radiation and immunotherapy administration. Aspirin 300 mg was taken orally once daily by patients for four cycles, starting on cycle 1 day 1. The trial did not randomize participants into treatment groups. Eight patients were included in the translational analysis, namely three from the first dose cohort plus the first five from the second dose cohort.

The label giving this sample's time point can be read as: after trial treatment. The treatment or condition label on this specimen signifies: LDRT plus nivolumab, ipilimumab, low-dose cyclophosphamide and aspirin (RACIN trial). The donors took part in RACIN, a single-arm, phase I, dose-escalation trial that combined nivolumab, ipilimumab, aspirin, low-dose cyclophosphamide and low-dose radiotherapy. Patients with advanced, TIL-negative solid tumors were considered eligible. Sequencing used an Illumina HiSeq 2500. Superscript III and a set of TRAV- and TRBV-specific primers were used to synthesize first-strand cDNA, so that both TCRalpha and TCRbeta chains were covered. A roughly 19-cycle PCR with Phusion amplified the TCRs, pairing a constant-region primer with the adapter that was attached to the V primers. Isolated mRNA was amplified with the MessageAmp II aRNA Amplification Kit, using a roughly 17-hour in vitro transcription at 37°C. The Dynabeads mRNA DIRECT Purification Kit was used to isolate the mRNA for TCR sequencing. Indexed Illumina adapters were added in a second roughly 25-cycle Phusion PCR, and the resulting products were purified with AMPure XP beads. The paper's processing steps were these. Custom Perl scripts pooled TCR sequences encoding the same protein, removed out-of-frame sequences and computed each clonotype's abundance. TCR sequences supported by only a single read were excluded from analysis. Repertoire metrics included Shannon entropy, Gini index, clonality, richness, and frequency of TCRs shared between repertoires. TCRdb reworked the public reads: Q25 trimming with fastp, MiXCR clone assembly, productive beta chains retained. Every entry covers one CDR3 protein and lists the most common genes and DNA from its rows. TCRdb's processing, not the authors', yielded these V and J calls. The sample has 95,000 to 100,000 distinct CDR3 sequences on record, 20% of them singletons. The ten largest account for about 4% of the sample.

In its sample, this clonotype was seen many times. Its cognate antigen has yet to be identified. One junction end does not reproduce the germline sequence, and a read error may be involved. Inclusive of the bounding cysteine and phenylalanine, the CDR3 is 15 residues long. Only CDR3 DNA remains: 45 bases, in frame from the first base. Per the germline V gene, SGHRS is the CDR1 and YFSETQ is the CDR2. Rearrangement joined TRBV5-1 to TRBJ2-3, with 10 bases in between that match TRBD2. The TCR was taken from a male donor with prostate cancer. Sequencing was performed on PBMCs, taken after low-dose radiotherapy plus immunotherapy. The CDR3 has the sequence CASSLELAGSDTQYF. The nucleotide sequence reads TGTGCCAGCAGCTTAGAACTAGCGGGGTCGGATACGCAGTATTTT.